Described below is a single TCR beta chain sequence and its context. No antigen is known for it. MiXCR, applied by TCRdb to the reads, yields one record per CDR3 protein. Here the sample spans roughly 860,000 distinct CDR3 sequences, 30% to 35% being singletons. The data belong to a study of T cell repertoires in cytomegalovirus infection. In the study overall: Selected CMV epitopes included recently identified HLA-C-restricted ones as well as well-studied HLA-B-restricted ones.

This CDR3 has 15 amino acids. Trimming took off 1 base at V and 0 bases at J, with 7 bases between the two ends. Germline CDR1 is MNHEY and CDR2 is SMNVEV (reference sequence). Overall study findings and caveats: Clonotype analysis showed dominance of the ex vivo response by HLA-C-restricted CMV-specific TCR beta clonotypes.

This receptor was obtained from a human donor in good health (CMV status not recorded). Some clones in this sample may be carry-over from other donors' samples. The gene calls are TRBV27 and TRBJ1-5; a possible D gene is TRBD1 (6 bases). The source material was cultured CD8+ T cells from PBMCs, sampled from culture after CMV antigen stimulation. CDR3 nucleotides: TGTGCCAGCAGTTTATGGGGGCCTAGCAATCAGCCCCAGCATTTT. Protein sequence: CASSLWGPSNQPQHF.